The following is a TCR beta chain sequence with its context. Roughly 0.45 to 1 ug RNA was reverse transcribed with random hexamers. TCRdb itself ran the immunoSEQ multiplex PCR reads through MiXCR, one entry per CDR3 protein. The sample gives about 84,000 distinct CDR3 sequences, approximately 92% of which show up once; roughly 0.32% is in the top ten. This sample is drawn from a study of CD8 T cells in Susac syndrome. The CDR3 has 18 amino acids. Germline loops: CDR1 MNHEY, CDR2 SVGAGI. J lost 2 bases, V lost 2 bases, and 7 bases had no gene match. The sample taken for sequencing was CD8+ T cells from PBMCs. This TCR was sampled from a human donor in good health. This rearrangement joins TRBV6-5 to TRBJ2-3; TRBD2 aligns across 13 bases. DNA of the CDR3: TGTGCCAGCAGTTACGTAGGACTAGCGGGGGAGCTCACAGATACGCAGTATTTT. Its protein is CASSYVGLAGELTDTQYF.